A single sample is the source of the 9 T cell receptor beta chains below, sequenced in a study of blood T cell repertoires in COVID-19. Some clones are missing from TCRdb's copy, which holds only in-frame ones; the method was immunoSEQ multiplex PCR. The data hold around 370,000 clones, with 87% observed a single time. Sequencing used peripheral blood. These receptor sequences come from a woman aged 45-65 years with COVID-19, enrolled during active disease.

The chain employs TRBV19 and TRBJ2-7; tentative D call: TRBD1 (7 bases). Germline V gene lookup returns CDR1 LNHDA and CDR2 SQIVND (reference sequence). V shed 5 bases and J shed 2 bases, with 13 bases lying between them. The CDR3 is 14 amino acids. The CDR3 DNA reads TGTGCCAGTAGTTGGGCAGGGGGGCCCTACGAGCAGTACTTC. Translating it yields CASSWAGGPYEQYF.

This chain uses TRBV18 with TRBJ2-7; 9 bases map to TRBD1. Losses at the gene ends were 1 base for V and 2 bases for J; bases not matched to a gene: 3. Germline CDR1 and CDR2: KGHSH and LQKENI. The CDR3 totals 15 residues. The CDR3 sequence: CASSPRTGVAYEQYF. In DNA form, the CDR3 reads TGTGCCAGCTCACCACGGACAGGGGTAGCCTACGAGCAGTACTTC.

This clone was counted between two and nine times. The V call is TRBV28, the J call TRBJ1-5, with D possibly being TRBD1 (6 bases). The CDR3 loop spans 16 amino acids. V was shortened by 1 base and J by 6 bases, with 16 bases between the two germline ends. From germline, CDR1 is MDHEN and CDR2 SYDVKM. The CDR3 DNA reads as TGTGCCAGCAGTTTATATGGTAGGGGGTCCGGTCAGCCCCAGCATTTT. As protein: CASSLYGRGSGQPQHF.

This sequence joins TRBV18 and TRBJ2-5; TRBD2 aligns across 7 bases. The CDR3 sequence is 13 residues long. J lost 9 bases, V lost 2 bases, and 6 bases had no gene match. CDR1 and CDR2 (germline): KGHSH, LQKENI. The CDR3 loop reads CASSPERGSAQYF. Here the CDR3 DNA reads TGTGCCAGCTCACCAGAGCGGGGTTCGGCCCAGTACTTC.

The V call is TRBV21-1, the J call TRBJ2-1; the D segment call TRBD2 is taken from the table without a DNA check. TRBV21-1 constitutes a pseudogene. The CDR3 has 13 residues. The CDR3 DNA reads TGTGCCAGCAGCAAAGAAGGAGGCGGGGAGCAGTTCTTC. It translates to CASSKEGGGEQFF.

CDR3 DNA: TGTGCCAGCAGTTTGAATCGACTAGCGGGAGTGGCTGAGCAGTTCTTC. This sequence encodes CASSLNRLAGVAEQFF. V gene TRBV6-5 combines with J gene TRBJ2-1; 12 bases match TRBD2. The J segment lost 9 bases and the V segment lost 4 bases, leaving 10 bases of the junction unmatched. This CDR3 has 16 residues. In germline, CDR1 is MNHEY, CDR2 SVGAGI.

V usage is TRBV18 and J usage is TRBJ1-1; 7 positions match TRBD1. Unmatched junction bases numbered 3, after V lost 3 bases and J lost 2 bases. This CDR3 is 14 amino acids long. Germline CDR1 and CDR2: KGHSH and LQKENI. The CDR3 nucleotides read TGTGCCAGCTCACCTTGGGACAGTAACACTGAAGCTTTCTTT. It specifies CASSPWDSNTEAFF.

A few counts support this clone. The rearrangement links TRBV5-6 to TRBJ2-3; TRBD2 agrees at 7 bases. V gave up 1 base and J gave up 0 bases; unmatched junction bases: 5. Looked up from germline, CDR1 is SGHDT and CDR2 is YYEEEE. CDR3 size: 16 residues. CDR3 sequence (DNA): TGTGCCAGCAGCTTGTCGGGAGGATCGAGCACAGATACGCAGTATTTT. This codes for CASSLSGGSSTDTQYF.

The chain combines TRBV28 with TRBJ2-6, with a tentative D call TRBD1 (6 bases). The CDR3 is 18 residues long. CDR1 MDHEN and CDR2 SYDVKM come from the germline V gene. Between the trimmed V and J ends, which lost 2 bases and 0 bases, there was a span of 14 bases. Here the CDR3 reads CASSLHGGHSSGANVLTF. The CDR3 bases are TGTGCCAGCAGTTTACATGGGGGACACAGCTCTGGGGCCAACGTCCTGACTTTC.